One sample yielded the 7 T cell receptor beta chains listed below, sequenced in a study of blood T cell repertoires in COVID-19. Generated by immunoSEQ multiplex PCR, the TCRdb table keeps only in-frame clones and is missing some. The sample carries more than 300,000 clones, 70% to 90% recorded once. Specimen: PBMCs or T cells enriched from blood (not recorded which). Receptor source: a woman between 18 and 30 years old who had recovered from COVID-19.

The chain uses TRBV27 and TRBJ2-3; TRBD2 aligns across 7 bases. Germline V gene data show CDR1 as MNHEY and CDR2 as SMNVEV (reference sequence). This CDR3 has 15 residues. V lost 5 bases, J lost 6 bases, and 11 bases stayed unmatched. The CDR3 spells CASSPGLVNRDTQYF. CDR3 DNA: TGTGCCAGCAGTCCCGGACTAGTCAATAGGGATACGCAGTATTTT.

The rearrangement links TRBV5-4 to TRBJ1-2, with D unclear. Germline V gene data show CDR1 as SGHNT and CDR2 as YYREEE (reference sequence). The V gene lost 4 bases and the J gene lost 4 bases, with 11 bases spanning the gap. This CDR3 comprises 13 residues. The CDR3 reads CASSIPDFYGYTF. Here the CDR3 DNA reads TGTGCCAGCAGCATCCCGGACTTCTATGGCTACACCTTC.

The chain is built from TRBV28 and TRBJ2-4; 10 nucleotides line up with TRBD1. The V gene's germline CDR1 is MDHEN and CDR2 SYDVKM. J was trimmed by 0 bases and V by 5 bases; bases with no gene match: 4. This CDR3 comprises 16 residues. The CDR3 nucleotides are TGTGCCAGCAGTGGACAGGGGGGGCTAGCCAAAAACATTCAGTACTTC. It yields the protein CASSGQGGLAKNIQYF.

V and J are TRBV7-9 and TRBJ2-2; D not resolved. The germline V gene encodes CDR1 SEHNR and CDR2 FQNEAQ (reference sequence). This CDR3 is 14 amino acids long. V was cut by 4 bases and J by 4 bases, with 10 bases left in between. The CDR3 region has the DNA TGTGCCAGCAGCTCGACTCCTAGCACCGGGGAGCTGTTTTTT. Its translation: CASSSTPSTGELFF.

V usage is TRBV19 and J usage is TRBJ1-3; possible D gene TRBD1, 5 bases. V lost 7 bases, J lost 0 bases, and 10 bases lay in between. CDR1 and CDR2 (germline): LNHDA, SQIVND (reference sequence). The CDR3 consists of 14 residues. The CDR3 DNA follows: TGTGCCAGTAAGGAGGGGAGCTCTGGAAACACCATATATTTT. Translated: CASKEGSSGNTIYF.

The rearrangement joins TRBV4-2 to TRBJ1-5; 9 bases are a match to TRBD1. Germline CDR1 reads LGHNA; CDR2 reads YNFKEQ. The CDR3 is 13 amino acids. The V and J ends lost 4 bases and 5 bases, in that order; junction bases with no gene match: 0. In nucleotides, the CDR3 is TGTGCCAGCAGCCGGACAGGGGATCAGCCCCAGCATTTT. Protein: CASSRTGDQPQHF.

This rearrangement joins TRBV29-1 to TRBJ2-2; 8 bases are a match to TRBD1. CDR1 is SQVTM and CDR2 is ANQGSEA in the germline V gene. This CDR3 comprises 12 residues. CDR3 nucleotide sequence: TGCACCGGGACAGGGAACACCGGGGAGCTGTTTTTT. Translated, it gives CTGTGNTGELFF.